The 20 T cell receptor beta chains in this list originate from one sample, sequenced in a study of shared clonotypes between healthy human individuals. Only in-frame clones appear in the TCRdb table, and some are missing; sequencing was by immunoSEQ multiplex PCR. The sample contains about 680,000 clones, 72% of which appear only once. What was sequenced was memory CD4+ T cells sorted from blood. The subset denotes: CD45RA-negative fraction. These receptor sequences come from a woman between 25 and 40 years old in good health.

V usage is TRBV19 and J usage is TRBJ2-2; the match to TRBD2 covers 13 bases. The CDR3 length is 17 residues. J gave up 6 bases and V 2 bases, and 6 bases lay outside the gene matches. Germline CDR1 is LNHDA and CDR2 is SQIVND (reference sequence). CDR3 residues: CASSISETSGRAGELFF. The CDR3 bases are TGTGCCAGTAGTATATCGGAAACTAGCGGGAGGGCCGGGGAGCTGTTTTTT.

This clone turned up a few times. The chain employs TRBV10-3 and TRBJ2-1, with 8 positions matching TRBD2. The CDR3 sequence is 11 residues long. Germline V gene lookup returns CDR1 ENHRY and CDR2 SYGVKD. The trim removed 10 bases at V and 5 bases at J, leaving 1 base unmatched. The CDR3 here is CATGRDNEQFF. The CDR3 nucleotides read TGTGCCACCGGGAGGGACAATGAGCAGTTCTTC.

Turning to this clone: This CDR3 is also generated by other DNA sequences in the sample. The chain carries TRBV5-1 and TRBJ2-1; D not resolved. The V gene lost 0 bases and the J gene lost 4 bases, with 11 bases spanning the gap. This CDR3 has 15 residues. Germline values: CDR1 SGHRS, CDR2 YFSETQ. The CDR3 bases are TGCGCCAGCAGCTTGGACTCCGTAGGGTACAATGAGCAGTTCTTC. Its protein product is CASSLDSVGYNEQFF.

The V gene is TRBV7-2, the J gene TRBJ1-1; TRBD1 is a possible D gene (5 bases). Per the germline V gene, CDR1 is SGHTA and CDR2 is FQGNSA. The germline V and J ends were trimmed by 5 bases and 0 bases, with 16 bases remaining between them. The CDR3 spans 16 residues. CDR3 sequence reads: CASSRRATGLNTEAFF. The CDR3 bases are TGTGCCAGCAGCCGGCGGGCCACAGGTTTGAACACTGAAGCTTTCTTT.

This chain joins TRBV28 and TRBJ2-7, with TRBD1 matching 9 bases. The CDR3 totals 16 residues. CDR1 is MDHEN, CDR2 SYDVKM, per germline. With V trimmed by 2 bases and J by 3 bases, 8 bases remained unmatched. In nucleotides, the CDR3 is TGTGCCAGCAGTTTAGGGGGACAGGGCGCCCACTACGAGCAGTACTTC. Amino acid sequence: CASSLGGQGAHYEQYF.

The CDR3: CASSVNPNTGELFF. The CDR3, as DNA: TGTGCCAGCAGCGTGAACCCGAACACCGGGGAGCTGTTTTTT. J is TRBJ2-2 and V is TRBV9; D unclear. The CDR3 is made up of 14 amino acids. V dropped 2 bases and J dropped 0 bases, with 5 bases sitting between them. Germline CDR1 SGDLS, CDR2 YYNGEE.

The chain uses TRBV6-5 and TRBJ2-5; tentative D call: TRBD1 (5 bases). The CDR3 extends over 15 amino acids. Germline V gene lookup returns CDR1 MNHEY and CDR2 SVGAGI. V was clipped by 2 bases and J by 2 bases, with 12 bases between them. The CDR3 loop is CASSYGSGSQETQYF. The CDR3 region has the DNA TGTGCCAGCAGTTACGGGTCAGGGTCACAAGAGACCCAGTACTTC.

This chain joins TRBV6-6 and TRBJ1-2, with D perhaps TRBD1 (5 bases). CDR3 size: 14 residues. CDR1 is MNHNY, CDR2 SVGAGI, per germline (reference sequence). The V end lost 6 bases, the J end lost 4 bases, and 15 bases lay between the germline ends. In DNA, the CDR3 is TGTGCCAGCAGCCAAGGGGTGGGGGGCTATGGCTACACCTTC. This gives the protein CASSQGVGGYGYTF.

The CDR3 spells CASSLRVGGTEAFF. DNA for the CDR3: TGCGCCAGCAGCCTGAGGGTTGGTGGGACTGAAGCTTTCTTT. The V call is TRBV5-1, the J call TRBJ1-1; D is ambiguous. In germline, CDR1 is SGHRS, CDR2 YFSETQ. Between the trimmed V and J ends, which lost 4 bases and 5 bases, there was a span of 15 bases. The length of the CDR3 is 14 residues.

This chain links TRBV6-5 with TRBJ1-5; no clear D. Per germline, CDR1 MNHEY and CDR2 SVGAGI. This CDR3 has 14 amino acids. Trimming shortened V by 4 bases and J by 7 bases, and 14 bases separated the two germline ends. The CDR3 here is CASSSPSSGQPQHF. DNA for the CDR3: TGTGCCAGCAGTTCCCCTTCCTCAGGACAGCCCCAGCATTTT.

CDR3 protein: CASSLGGVTYEQYF. The DNA of the CDR3 is TGTGCCAGCAGCTTGGGGGGCGTAACCTACGAGCAGTACTTC. The J gene is TRBJ2-7, the V gene TRBV5-6; the D gene is possibly TRBD1 (5 bases). Germline V gene lookup returns CDR1 SGHDT and CDR2 YYEEEE. The CDR3 is 14 residues long. V gave up 0 bases and J gave up 2 bases, with 9 bases separating them.

Note on this clone: The germline gene is not matched at one end of the junction; a read error may be the cause. The rearrangement uses TRBV7-9 and TRBJ2-7; 7 nucleotides align to TRBD1. The V gene's germline CDR1 is SEHNR and CDR2 FQNEAQ (reference sequence). The CDR3 is made up of 15 amino acids. This chain's CDR3 is CASSLGTDLSYEQYF. CDR3 nucleotides: TGTGCCAGCAGTTTAGGGACAGACCTGTCCTACGAGCAGTACTTC.

The chain combines TRBV5-5 with TRBJ2-1; no clear D gene. CDR1 is SGHKS and CDR2 is YYEKEE in the germline V gene (reference sequence). The V end lost 1 base, the J end lost 9 bases, and 14 bases lay between the germline ends. This CDR3 has 14 residues. CDR3 DNA: TGTGCCAGCAGCTTGAATAGGGTAGAGATTGAGCAGTTCTTC. Amino acid sequence: CASSLNRVEIEQFF.

This clone was counted a few times. V and J are TRBV7-8 and TRBJ1-3; D may be TRBD1 (5 bases). CDR1 is SGHVS, CDR2 FQNEAQ, per germline. The CDR3 runs to 15 residues. The V end lost 3 bases, the J end lost 1 base, and 10 bases lay between the germline ends. The CDR3 sequence: CASSLQGLSGNTIYF. The CDR3 coding sequence is TGTGCCAGCAGCTTGCAGGGACTATCTGGAAACACCATATATTTT.

The chain is built from TRBV5-1 and TRBJ2-3; 11 positions agree with TRBD1. The J segment lost 2 bases and the V segment lost 3 bases, leaving 8 bases of the junction unmatched. CDR3 length: 17 amino acids. The germline V gene encodes CDR1 SGHRS and CDR2 YFSETQ. CDR3 sequence: CASSSGQGAPYTDTQYF. The CDR3, as DNA: TGCGCCAGCAGCTCCGGACAGGGGGCCCCTTACACAGATACGCAGTATTTT. Full variable domain (outside the CDR3, taken from reference TRBV5-1 and TRBJ2-3): KAGVTQTPRYLIKTRGQQVTLSCSPISGHRSVSWYQQTPGQGLQFLFEYFSETQRNKGNFPGRFSGRQFSNSRSEMNVSTLELGDSALYLCASSSGQGAPYTDTQYFGPGTRLTVL.

The chain is built from TRBV28 and TRBJ2-7, with 11 bases matching TRBD2. The CDR3 extends over 15 amino acids. With V trimmed by 6 bases and J by 2 bases, 6 bases remained unmatched. The germline V gene encodes CDR1 MDHEN and CDR2 SYDVKM. The CDR3 spells CASSLTSGAAYEQYF. The DNA of the CDR3 is TGTGCCAGCAGCCTGACTAGCGGGGCCGCCTACGAGCAGTACTTC.

CDR3 protein: CASSLAGTAGYTF. The CDR3 nucleotides are TGTGCCAGCAGCTTGGCCGGGACAGCTGGCTACACCTTC. The chain uses TRBV5-6 and TRBJ1-2, with 7 bases fitting TRBD1. Germline V CDR1 and CDR2: SGHDT, YYEEEE. V gave up 0 bases and J gave up 7 bases; unmatched junction bases: 3. The CDR3 totals 13 residues.

The V and J genes are TRBV5-1 and TRBJ1-1; 11 bases match TRBD1. The CDR3 extends over 16 amino acids. V gave up 5 bases and J gave up 0 bases; unmatched junction bases: 6. The germline V gene encodes CDR1 SGHRS and CDR2 YFSETQ. The chain's CDR3 is CASRTGQGAMNTEAFF. The CDR3 nucleotides are TGCGCCAGCAGAACCGGACAGGGGGCGATGAACACTGAAGCTTTCTTT.

The V call is TRBV7-9, the J call TRBJ1-3, with 8 bases lining up with TRBD1. The CDR3 is 15 amino acids. J gave up 3 bases and V 6 bases, and 7 bases lay outside the gene matches. Germline CDR1 SEHNR, CDR2 FQNEAQ (reference sequence). CDR3 in amino acids: CASRLGTGGGNTIYF. The CDR3 DNA reads as TGTGCCAGCAGACTTGGGACAGGCGGTGGAAACACCATATATTTT.

A remark on this clone: The same CDR3 can be traced to other DNA sequences in this sample. V usage is TRBV28 and J usage is TRBJ1-5, with TRBD1 as a possible D gene (5 bases). V dropped 3 bases and J dropped 0 bases, with 9 bases sitting between them. Germline CDR1 is MDHEN and CDR2 is SYDVKM. This CDR3 is 15 amino acids long. The CDR3 spells CASSFGGGSNQPQHF. The CDR3 bases are TGTGCCAGCAGTTTCGGGGGAGGTAGCAATCAGCCCCAGCATTTT.